These 18 T cell receptor beta chains originate from one sample sequenced in a study of T cells in localized non-small cell lung cancer. TCRdb keeps only in-frame clones here, not all; method: immunoSEQ multiplex PCR. The sample lists 35,000 to 40,000 clones; approximately 88% were seen once. The material was peripheral blood, obtained before any cancer treatment. These receptors originate from a woman aged 40-75 years with stage I lung adenocarcinoma.

This clone was observed a handful of times. Relative to the germline gene, one junction end is altered; a read error may explain this. This rearrangement joins TRBV7-7 to TRBJ2-2; D unclear. Germline loops: CDR1 SSHAT, CDR2 FNYEAQ (reference sequence). The CDR3 consists of 14 residues. CDR3 sequence: CASSLGQNTGELFF. In nucleotides, the CDR3 is TGTGCTAGCAGCTTAGGGCAGAACACCGGGGAGCTGTTTTTT.

The gene calls are TRBV6-1 and TRBJ1-4, with unresolved D. With 7 bases removed from V and 10 bases from J, the gap between germline ends came to 16 bases. CDR1 and CDR2 from the germline V gene are MNHNS and SASEGT. The CDR3 consists of 13 residues. CDR3 nucleotides: TGTGCCAGCACGGCTTCTTCTTCTTCAAAACTGTTTTTT. Amino acids: CASTASSSSKLFF.

The chain carries TRBV5-1 and TRBJ2-2; 8 bases line up with TRBD2. The CDR3 runs to 15 residues. Germline V gene data show CDR1 as SGHRS and CDR2 as YFSETQ. Trimming removed 4 bases from V and 7 bases from J; junction bases left unmatched: 9. CDR3 sequence (DNA): TGCGCCAGCAGCGCCCACAGCGGGAGTCTCGGGGAGCTGTTTTTT. Its translation is CASSAHSGSLGELFF.

The V and J genes are TRBV19 and TRBJ1-5; D possibly corresponds to TRBD1 (6 bases). The CDR3 length is 15 residues. Germline CDR1 and CDR2: LNHDA and SQIVND (reference sequence). Trimming stripped 3 bases from V and 0 bases from J, with 9 bases between. Here the CDR3 DNA reads TGTGCCAGTAGTATCGGACAGATTAGCAATCAGCCCCAGCATTTT. This gives the protein CASSIGQISNQPQHF.

The gene calls are TRBV2 and TRBJ1-4; D is undetermined. Germline CDR1 reads SNHLY; CDR2 reads FYNNEI. The CDR3 is made up of 16 amino acids. Trimming took 1 base from V and 2 from J, leaving 11 bases between them. The CDR3 bases are TGTGCCAGCAGTGAAGGAAGGGATGGGACTAATGAAAAACTGTTTTTT. Encoded protein: CASSEGRDGTNEKLFF.

V gene TRBV6-1 combines with J gene TRBJ2-7; D is unresolved. In germline, CDR1 is MNHNS, CDR2 SASEGT. Trimming pared 3 bases from V and 3 bases from J, leaving 3 bases between. CDR3 length: 11 residues. The CDR3, as DNA: TGTGCCAGCAGTGACCGCTACGAGCAGTACTTC. Translation gives CASSDRYEQYF.

The chain links TRBV7-9 to TRBJ1-3; D might be TRBD1 (5 bases). Deletions cut 2 bases from V and 2 bases from J, with 10 bases between. The germline V gene has CDR1 SEHNR and CDR2 FQNEAQ (reference sequence). CDR3 length equals 15 residues. The CDR3 is CASSLRKGAGNTIYF. The CDR3 DNA reads TGTGCCAGCAGCTTAAGAAAAGGGGCTGGAAACACCATATATTTT. The entire variable domain, with the rest obtained from reference TRBV7-9 and TRBJ1-3, is as follows: DTGVSQNPRHKITKRGQNVTFRCDPISEHNRLYWYRQTLGQGPEFLTYFQNEAQLEKSRLLSDRFSAERPKGSFSTLEIQRTEQGDSAMYLCASSLRKGAGNTIYFGEGSWLTVV.

This sequence joins TRBV7-9 and TRBJ2-7; D possibly matches TRBD1 or TRBD2 (5 bases each). CDR1 is SEHNR, CDR2 FQNEAQ, per germline (reference sequence). The CDR3 runs to 15 residues. Trimming pared 4 bases from V and 0 bases from J, leaving 13 bases between. CDR3 amino acids: CASSSLGDPSYEQYF. The CDR3 DNA reads as TGTGCCAGCAGCTCCCTGGGGGACCCCTCCTACGAGCAGTACTTC.

This rearrangement joins TRBV2 to TRBJ1-1, with D perhaps matching TRBD1 (5 bases). The V gene lost 7 bases and the J gene lost 3 bases, with 12 bases spanning the gap. The CDR3 has 13 amino acids. CDR1 is SNHLY, CDR2 FYNNEI, per germline. The CDR3 reads CASKGTGDTEAFF. The CDR3 DNA sequence: TGTGCCAGCAAAGGGACCGGAGACACTGAAGCTTTCTTT. Combining the CDR3 with reference TRBV2 and TRBJ1-1 gives the whole variable domain EPEVTQTPSHQVTQMGQEVILRCVPISNHLYFYWYRQILGQKVEFLVSFYNNEISEKSEIFDDQFSVERPDGSNFTLKIRSTKLEDSAMYFCASKGTGDTEAFFGQGTRLTVV.

The chain recombines TRBV10-3 with TRBJ2-1; 16 bases are a match to TRBD2. The germline V gene has CDR1 ENHRY and CDR2 SYGVKD. The CDR3 consists of 17 residues. V was clipped by 6 bases and J by 9 bases; unmatched bases: 11. CDR3 sequence reads: CAISGTSGRARIVEQFF. CDR3 nucleotide sequence: TGTGCCATCAGCGGGACTAGCGGGAGGGCCAGAATTGTTGAGCAGTTCTTC.

For this clone: The junction shows a germline mismatch at one end, possibly a read error. The rearrangement uses TRBV2 and TRBJ2-1; D gene uncertain. CDR3 length equals 13 residues. Germline V gene lookup returns CDR1 SNHLY and CDR2 FYNNEI. CDR3 DNA: TGTGCCAACAGTGAAGGGCAGGACCATGAGCAGTTCTTC. As protein: CANSEGQDHEQFF. Using reference TRBV2 and TRBJ2-1 for the parts outside the CDR3, the full variable domain is EPEVTQTPSHQVTQMGQEVILRCVPISNHLYFYWYRQILGQKVEFLVSFYNNEISEKSEIFDDQFSVERPDGSNFTLKIRSTKLEDSAMYFCANSEGQDHEQFFGPGTRLTVL.

The genes are TRBV19 and TRBJ2-7, with 7 bases aligning to TRBD2. The CDR3 extends over 15 amino acids. Germline V CDR1 and CDR2: LNHDA, SQIVND (reference sequence). V trimming: 6 bases; J trimming: 4 bases; junction bases outside the gene matches: 12. CDR3 coding DNA: TGTGCCAGTAGGGAAACTAGCGAGAGGGTTTACGAGCAGTACTTC. Protein: CASRETSERVYEQYF.

V is TRBV6-1 and J is TRBJ1-2; possibly TRBD1 for D (6 bases). V was shortened by 0 bases and J by 5 bases, with 13 bases between the two germline ends. The germline CDR1 and CDR2 sequences are MNHNS and SASEGT. The CDR3 length is 15 residues. The CDR3 coding sequence is TGTGCCAGCAGTGAAGCGAACGGACAGAGTTATGGCTACACCTTC. Amino acids: CASSEANGQSYGYTF.

This clone has more than one count but fewer than ten. The chain carries TRBV18 and TRBJ1-5; the match to TRBD1 covers 10 bases. Per the germline V gene, CDR1 is KGHSH and CDR2 is LQKENI. The trim removed 1 base at V and 2 bases at J, leaving 5 bases unmatched. CDR3 length equals 17 residues. The CDR3 loop is CASSPRAGTGGNQPQHF. Here the CDR3 DNA reads TGTGCCAGCTCACCACGGGCCGGGACAGGGGGCAATCAGCCCCAGCATTTT.

V and J are TRBV9 and TRBJ2-2; perhaps D is TRBD1 or TRBD2 (6 bases each). This CDR3 is 16 amino acids long. Germline V gene sequence: CDR1 SGDLS, CDR2 YYNGEE. V lost 0 bases and J lost 4, with 13 bases in between. DNA for the CDR3: TGTGCCAGCAGCGTAGGAGGGGGGCCGGGCACCGGGGAGCTGTTTTTT. This encodes CASSVGGGPGTGELFF.

V gene TRBV30 combines with J gene TRBJ2-3, with TRBD2 as a possible D gene (5 bases). The germline CDR1 and CDR2 sequences are GTSNPN and SVGIG (reference sequence). Trimming pared 8 bases from V and 6 bases from J, leaving 15 bases between. The CDR3 is 12 amino acids. In DNA, the CDR3 is TGTGCCGTAACCGAGGGCGGCGATACGCAGTATTTT. This codes for CAVTEGGDTQYF.

The J gene is TRBJ2-3, the V gene TRBV10-3; 8 bases fit TRBD1. Germline CDR1 reads ENHRY; CDR2 reads SYGVKD. V lost 6 bases, J lost 2 bases, and 4 bases stayed unmatched. CDR3 length: 14 residues. CDR3 region: CAIRSGQVTDTQYF. Written as DNA, the CDR3 is TGTGCCATCAGATCGGGACAGGTCACAGATACGCAGTATTTT.

The chain has TRBV9 and TRBJ2-5; D is unresolved. Germline V CDR1 and CDR2: SGDLS, YYNGEE. V gave up 0 bases and J gave up 5 bases, with 17 bases separating them. This CDR3 has 16 amino acids. In nucleotides, the CDR3 is TGTGCCAGCAGCGTAGGGTCGGGTGGGCCATGGGAGACCCAGTACTTC. Translation gives CASSVGSGGPWETQYF.